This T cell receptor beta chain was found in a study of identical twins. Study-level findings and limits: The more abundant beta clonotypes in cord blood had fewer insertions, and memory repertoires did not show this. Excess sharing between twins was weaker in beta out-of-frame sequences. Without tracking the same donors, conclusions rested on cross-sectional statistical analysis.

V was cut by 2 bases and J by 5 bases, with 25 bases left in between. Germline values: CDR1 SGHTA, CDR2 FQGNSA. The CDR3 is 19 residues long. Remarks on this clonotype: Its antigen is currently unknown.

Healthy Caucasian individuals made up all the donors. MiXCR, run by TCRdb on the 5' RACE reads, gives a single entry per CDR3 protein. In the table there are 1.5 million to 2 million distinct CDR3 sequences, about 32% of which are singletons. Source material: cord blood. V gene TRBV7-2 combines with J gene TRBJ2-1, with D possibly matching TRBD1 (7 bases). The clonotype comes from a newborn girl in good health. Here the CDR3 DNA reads TGTGCCAGCAGCTTACGAGGGGGCATTAGCGGAGATGGGGACAATGAGCAGTTCTTC. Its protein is CASSLRGGISGDGDNEQFF.